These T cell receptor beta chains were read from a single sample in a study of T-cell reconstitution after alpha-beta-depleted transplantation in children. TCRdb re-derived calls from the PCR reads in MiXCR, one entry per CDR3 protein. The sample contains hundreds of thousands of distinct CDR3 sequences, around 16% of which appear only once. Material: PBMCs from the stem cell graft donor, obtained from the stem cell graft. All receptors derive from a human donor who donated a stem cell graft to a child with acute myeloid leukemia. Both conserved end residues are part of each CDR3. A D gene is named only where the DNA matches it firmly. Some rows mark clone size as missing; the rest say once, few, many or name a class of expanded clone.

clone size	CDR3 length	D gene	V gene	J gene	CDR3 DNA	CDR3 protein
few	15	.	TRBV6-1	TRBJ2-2	TGTGCCAGTCACGGGGTAAATTCGAACACCGGGGAGCTGTTTTTT	CASHGVNSNTGELFF
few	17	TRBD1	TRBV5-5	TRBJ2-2	TGTGCCAGCAGCTTCCTACAGGGGTCGCAGAACACCGGGGAGCTGTTTTTT	CASSFLQGSQNTGELFF
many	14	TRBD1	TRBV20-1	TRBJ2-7	TGCAGTGCTAGAGCAGGGGGCAAGCCCTACGAGCAGTACTTC	CSARAGGKPYEQYF
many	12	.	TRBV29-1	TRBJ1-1	TGCAGCGGACGCAGTATGAACACTGAAGCTTTCTTT	CSGRSMNTEAFF
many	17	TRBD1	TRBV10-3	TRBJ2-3	TGTGCCATCAGTGGACCCGGGACAGGGACAAACACAGATACGCAGTATTTT	CAISGPGTGTNTDTQYF
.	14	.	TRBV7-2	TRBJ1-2	TGTGCCAGCAGCTTAGGGGGGGAGGTGGGTGGCTACACCTTC	CASSLGGEVGGYTF
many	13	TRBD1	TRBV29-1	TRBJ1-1	TGCAGCGTTTCTACAGGGGTGGGCACTGAAGCTTTCTTT	CSVSTGVGTEAFF
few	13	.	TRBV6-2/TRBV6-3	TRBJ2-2	TGTGCCAGCAGTTACTACCGTTCGGGGGAGCTGTTTTTT	CASSYYRSGELFF
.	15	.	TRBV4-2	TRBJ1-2	TGTGCCAGCAGCCCGGCCCTCCAGGGGCGGGCTGGCTACACCTTC	CASSPALQGRAGYTF
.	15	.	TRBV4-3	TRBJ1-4	TGCGCCAGCAGCCAAGACCCCCTCCTACGTGAAAAACTGTTTTTT	CASSQDPLLREKLFF
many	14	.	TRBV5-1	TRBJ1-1	TGCGCCAGCAGCTTGGAAGGAGTTTGGGTCGTCCCCATCTTT	CASSLEGVWVVPIF
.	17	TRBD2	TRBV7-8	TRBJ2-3	TGTGCCAGCAGCTCGCCCGAAAAGCGGGGGCCCTTTTATACGCAGTATTTT	CASSSPEKRGPFYTQYF
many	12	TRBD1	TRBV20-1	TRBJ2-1	TGCAGTGCTAGGCCACAGGACAGGGCGCAGTTCTTC	CSARPQDRAQFF
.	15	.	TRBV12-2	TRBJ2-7	TGTGCAAGTCGCTTATACAGGGCGAGTCCCTACGAGCAGTACTTC	CASRLYRASPYEQYF
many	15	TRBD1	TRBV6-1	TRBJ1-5	TGTGCCAGCAGTCCCGGGACAGGGGGCAGACAGCCCCAGCATTTT	CASSPGTGGRQPQHF
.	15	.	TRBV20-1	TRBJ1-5	TGCAGTTTGCTAGTGCCAGGGTTGGAGAATCAGCCCCAGCATTTT	CSLLVPGLENQPQHF
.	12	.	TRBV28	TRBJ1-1	TGTGCCAGCAGCCCCTTAGGCAGATATGCTTTCTTT	CASSPLGRYAFF
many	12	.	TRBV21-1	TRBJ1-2	TGTGCCAGCAGCCGCCGACAGGATGGCTACACCTTC	CASSRRQDGYTF
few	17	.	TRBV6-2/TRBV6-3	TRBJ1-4	TGTGCCAGCAGTTACTCGAGTATGCGGGGGCACAGTGAAAAACTGTTTTTT	CASSYSSMRGHSEKLFF
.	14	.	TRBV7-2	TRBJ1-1	TGTGCCAGCAGTCGTCTACAGATGAACACTGAAGCTTTCTTT	CASSRLQMNTEAFF
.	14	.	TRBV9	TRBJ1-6	TGTGCCAGCAGCACCACAGGGTTTAATTCACCCCTCCACTTT	CASSTTGFNSPLHF
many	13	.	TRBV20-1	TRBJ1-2	TGCAGTGCCAGCCCCGGGGGAAACTATGGCTACACCTTC	CSASPGGNYGYTF
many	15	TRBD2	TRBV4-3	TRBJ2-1	TGCGCCAGCAGCCTTCTGGGGGGGACCTACAATGAGCAGTTCTTC	CASSLLGGTYNEQFF
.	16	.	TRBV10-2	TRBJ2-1	TGCGCCAGCAGTGAGGCGGACAGAGCCTCATACAATGAGCAGTTCTTC	CASSEADRASYNEQFF
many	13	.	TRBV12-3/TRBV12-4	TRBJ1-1	TGTGCCAGCAGAATGGACGGGAACACTGAAGCTTTCTTT	CASRMDGNTEAFF
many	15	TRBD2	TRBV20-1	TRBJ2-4	TGCAGTGCTTCCGGGACTAGCGGGGGAGTGCGGATTCAGTACTTC	CSASGTSGGVRIQYF
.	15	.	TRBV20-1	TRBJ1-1	TGCAGTGCTAGAGCGCAGACTCGAGGGAACACTGAAGCTTTCTTT	CSARAQTRGNTEAFF
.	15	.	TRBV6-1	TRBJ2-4	TGTGCCAGCAGTGGCCTGGGACTAGCCAAAAACATTCAGTACTTC	CASSGLGLAKNIQYF
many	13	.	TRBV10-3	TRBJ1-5	TGTGCCTCGGGCGACGGGGGCAATCAGCCCCAGCATTTT	CASGDGGNQPQHF
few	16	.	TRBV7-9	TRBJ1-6	TGTGCCAGCAGCTTAGGGGGAGGTTTAGGACATTCACCCCTCCACTTT	CASSLGGGLGHSPLHF
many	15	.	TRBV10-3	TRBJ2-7	TGTGCCATCAGTGACCGAGGCTACAGGGCCCACGAGCAGTACTTC	CAISDRGYRAHEQYF
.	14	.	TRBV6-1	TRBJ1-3	TGTGCCAGCAGCACAGGGTCTCGGGGGAACACCATATATTTT	CASSTGSRGNTIYF
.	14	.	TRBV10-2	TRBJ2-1	TGCGCCAGCAGTACTCTGAAAGAGGGGGGTGAGCAGTTCTTC	CASSTLKEGGEQFF
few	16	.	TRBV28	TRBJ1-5	TGTGCCAGCAGTCCAGGGGTTCCTGGAGGTAATCAGCCCCAGCATTTT	CASSPGVPGGNQPQHF
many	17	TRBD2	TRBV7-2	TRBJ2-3	TGTGCCAGCAGCTCCGGACTAGCGGGGATCAGCACAGATACGCAGTATTTT	CASSSGLAGISTDTQYF
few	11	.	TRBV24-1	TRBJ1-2	TGTGCCACCAGTGACCGGGAGGGCTACACCTTC	CATSDREGYTF
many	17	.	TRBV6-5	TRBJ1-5	TGTGCCAGCAGTTCGTTGGCAGGGGTCGGTGGCAATCAGCCCCAGCATTTT	CASSSLAGVGGNQPQHF
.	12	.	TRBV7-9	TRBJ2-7	TGTGCCAGCAGGGGGCCCACCTACGAGCAGTACTTC	CASRGPTYEQYF
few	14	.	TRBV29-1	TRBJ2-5	TGCAGCGTTGCGGTAGGATCGTACCAAGAGACCCAGTACTTC	CSVAVGSYQETQYF
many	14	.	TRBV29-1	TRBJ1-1	TGCAGCGTGGGGTCACCCTCAGGCTACACTGAAGCTTTCTTT	CSVGSPSGYTEAFF
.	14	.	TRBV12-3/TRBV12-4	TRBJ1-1	TGTGCCAGCAGTTTTCTTGGGGGGCACACTGAAGCTTTCTTT	CASSFLGGHTEAFF
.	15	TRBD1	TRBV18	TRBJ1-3	TGTGCCAGCTCGCGCGACAGGGCACCTGGAAACACCATATATTTT	CASSRDRAPGNTIYF
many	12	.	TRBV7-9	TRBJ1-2	TGTGCCAGCAGCCCCCCGGGTTATGGCTACACCTTC	CASSPPGYGYTF
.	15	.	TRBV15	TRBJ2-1	TGTGCCACCAGCAGAGATGGGGCAGCTATCAATGAGCAGTTCTTC	CATSRDGAAINEQFF
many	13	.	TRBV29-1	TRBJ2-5	TGCAGCGTGTTGGGGGCAGGACAAGAGACCCAGTACTTC	CSVLGAGQETQYF
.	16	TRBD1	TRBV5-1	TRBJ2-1	TGCGCCAGCAGCTCGGTCGGGACAGGGGGATTCAATGAGCAGTTCTTC	CASSSVGTGGFNEQFF
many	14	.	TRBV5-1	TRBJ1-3	TGCGCCAGCAGCTTGGTTGGGGAGGCAAACACCATATATTTT	CASSLVGEANTIYF
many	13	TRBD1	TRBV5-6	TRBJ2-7	TGTGCCAGCAGCTTCGACAGGGGAGACGAGCAGTACTTC	CASSFDRGDEQYF
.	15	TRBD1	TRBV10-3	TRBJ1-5	TGTGCCATCAGTGAAGAGGGGGCTAGCAATCAGCCCCAGCATTTT	CAISEEGASNQPQHF
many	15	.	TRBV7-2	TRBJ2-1	TGTGCCAGCAGCAAAGGGGGGCTAGGGCCTTCGGGGCAGTTCTTC	CASSKGGLGPSGQFF
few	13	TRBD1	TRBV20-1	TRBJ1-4	TGCAGCGTCGCCGGGACAGCTAATGAAAAACTGTTTTTT	CSVAGTANEKLFF
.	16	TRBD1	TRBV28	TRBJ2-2	TGTGCCAGCAGTTTCTCAGGGGGCGCAGACACCGGGGAGCTGTTTTTT	CASSFSGGADTGELFF
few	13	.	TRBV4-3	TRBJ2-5	TGCGCCAGCAGCCAAACCCCGGGGGAGACCCAGTACTTC	CASSQTPGETQYF
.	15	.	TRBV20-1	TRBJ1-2	TGCAGTGCTACGGTGGAAATCAAGGACAGATATGGCTACACCTTC	CSATVEIKDRYGYTF
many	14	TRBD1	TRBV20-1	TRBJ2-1	TGCAGTGCTAGAGATAAGGACAGGCTCAATGAGCAGTTCTTC	CSARDKDRLNEQFF
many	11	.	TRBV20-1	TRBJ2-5	TGCAGTACGGACTTTCAAGAGACCCAGTACTTC	CSTDFQETQYF
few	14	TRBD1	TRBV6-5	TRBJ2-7	TGTGCCAGCAGTTCCACACAGGGGGTCTACGAGCAGTACTTC	CASSSTQGVYEQYF
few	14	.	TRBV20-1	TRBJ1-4	TGCAGTGCTGGAGGTGGGCAGCGTCGCGAAAAACTGTTTTTT	CSAGGGQRREKLFF
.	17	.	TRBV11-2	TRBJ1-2	TGTGCCAGCAGCTTCCGCGGCGGACATAAGACTAACTATGGCTACACCTTC	CASSFRGGHKTNYGYTF